This passage covers 21 T cell receptor beta chains from one sample sequenced in a study of blood T cell repertoires in COVID-19. The data were produced by immunoSEQ multiplex PCR, yet TCRdb's version contains in-frame clones alone and is incomplete. The table shows 470,000 or so clones, with about 89% occurring only once. Sample: peripheral blood. These receptor sequences come from a woman aged 25 to 39 with acute or convalescent COVID-19.

This chain joins TRBV3-1 (or the pseudogene TRBV3-2) and TRBJ1-2; 7 nucleotides match TRBD1. The ends lost 5 bases at V and 3 bases at J; junction bases unmatched: 9. CDR1 and CDR2 (germline): LGHDT, YNNKEL (reference sequence). The CDR3 runs to 15 residues. In nucleotides, the CDR3 is TGTGCCAGCAGCGCCCCCGGGACAGACGACTATGGCTACACCTTC. This translates into CASSAPGTDDYGYTF.

This chain links TRBV7-9 with TRBJ1-5; TRBD1 might be the D (5 bases). This CDR3 contains 15 residues. Germline V lookup: CDR1 SEHNR, CDR2 FQNEAQ (reference sequence). The V gene lost 1 base and the J gene lost 0 bases, with 7 bases spanning the gap. The CDR3 region has the DNA TGTGCCAGCAGCTTAGGCGGGGCTAGCAATCAGCCCCAGCATTTT. It is translated as CASSLGGASNQPQHF.

The chain combines TRBV5-6 with TRBJ1-1, with 8 nucleotides matching TRBD1. CDR1 is SGHDT, CDR2 YYEEEE, per germline. Trimming cost V 1 base and J 11 bases; bases outside gene matches: 4. The CDR3 loop spans 12 amino acids. The CDR3 is CASSLTGGRAFF. The CDR3 region has the DNA TGTGCCAGCAGCTTGACAGGGGGACGGGCTTTCTTT.

This clone was counted a few times. Other DNA sequences in the same sample also yield this CDR3. V and J are TRBV12-3 or TRBV12-4 and TRBJ2-2; the D gene is possibly TRBD1 (6 bases). V lost 5 bases and J 8 bases, leaving 12 bases between the germline ends. The CDR3 covers 13 residues. The CDR3 sequence is CASSLRGTGELFF. The DNA for the CDR3 is TGTGCCAGCAGTCTCAGGGGAACGGGGGAGCTGTTTTTT.

This chain uses TRBV30 with TRBJ1-4; no definite D call. Germline CDR1 is GTSNPN and CDR2 is SVGIG (reference sequence). This CDR3 is 13 amino acids long. Trimming pared 4 bases from V and 4 bases from J, leaving 10 bases between. The CDR3 protein is CAWNRNDNEKLFF. CDR3 bases: TGTGCCTGGAACAGAAACGATAATGAAAAACTGTTTTTT.

The rearrangement joins TRBV21-1 to TRBJ1-2. TRBV21-1 is flagged as a pseudogene. The CDR3 has 16 amino acids. The CDR3 DNA reads TGTGCCAGCAGCAAATCTCGGGACTCCATGCCCTATGGCTACACCTTC. Translation gives CASSKSRDSMPYGYTF.

This chain uses TRBV13 with TRBJ2-7; 9 bases fit TRBD2. Germline CDR1 reads PRHDT; CDR2 reads FYEKMQ (reference sequence). The CDR3 runs 16 residues. V shed 6 bases, J shed 4 bases, and the junction held 13 bases outside the gene matches. CDR3 loop: CASSSTRSGGPYEQYF. As DNA, the CDR3 is TGTGCCAGCAGTTCTACCAGGAGCGGGGGGCCGTACGAGCAGTACTTC.

The rearrangement joins TRBV7-9 to TRBJ2-5; 8 bases agree with TRBD2. Germline CDR1 SEHNR, CDR2 FQNEAQ (reference sequence). The CDR3 runs to 14 residues. V lost 1 base to trimming and J lost 4 bases; unmatched junction nucleotides: 2. CDR3 coding DNA: TGTGCCAGCAGCTTAGTTGCGGGGGGAGAGACCCAGTACTTC. Amino acids: CASSLVAGGETQYF.

The V call is TRBV3-1 (or the pseudogene TRBV3-2), the J call TRBJ2-7, with 10 bases aligning to TRBD2. Per the germline V gene, CDR1 is LGHDT and CDR2 is YNNKEL (reference sequence). CDR3 length equals 16 residues. Germline trimming cut 9 bases from V and 0 bases from J; bases unmatched to any gene: 11. CDR3 bases: TGTGCCAGTCGGGGTAGCGGGGGGCAGAGCTCCTACGAGCAGTACTTC. Translating it yields CASRGSGGQSSYEQYF.

The gene calls are TRBV27 and TRBJ1-5; 9 bases are shared with TRBD1. The V segment lost 3 bases and the J segment 2 bases; nucleotides outside the gene matches: 5. Germline V gene lookup returns CDR1 MNHEY and CDR2 SMNVEV (reference sequence). The CDR3 runs 16 residues. The CDR3: CASSLRQGVGNQPQHF. The CDR3 nucleotides read TGTGCCAGCAGTTTGCGACAGGGGGTTGGCAATCAGCCCCAGCATTTT.

The gene calls are TRBV28 and TRBJ2-7, with 11 bases matching TRBD1. The V segment lost 5 bases and the J segment 6 bases; nucleotides outside the gene matches: 9. The CDR3 has 15 residues. CDR1 is MDHEN and CDR2 is SYDVKM in the germline V gene. CDR3 nucleotide sequence: TGTGCCAGCAGTGTCTGGGGACAGGGGGTCGGCGAGCAGTACTTC. This gives the protein CASSVWGQGVGEQYF.

The chain has TRBV5-1 and TRBJ2-3; 13 bases match TRBD2. The germline CDR1 and CDR2 sequences are SGHRS and YFSETQ. CDR3 length: 18 amino acids. The trim removed 4 bases at V and 1 base at J, leaving 9 bases unmatched. The CDR3 DNA is TGCGCCAGCAGCGAACCGGGACTAGCGGGAACCGGCACAGATACGCAGTATTTT. Amino acids: CASSEPGLAGTGTDTQYF.

The genes are TRBV9 and TRBJ1-2; D is possibly TRBD1 (6 bases). Trimming took off 1 base at V and 5 bases at J, with 15 bases between the two ends. The length of the CDR3 is 15 residues. Per the germline V gene, CDR1 is SGDLS and CDR2 is YYNGEE. The CDR3 DNA reads TGTGCCAGCAGCGTAAGTGGACGGGACACTTATGGCTACACCTTC. Translation: CASSVSGRDTYGYTF.

The chain recombines TRBV4-1 with TRBJ2-7; 9 bases map to TRBD1. V lost 1 base and J lost 4; bases outside the gene matches: 8. This CDR3 contains 16 residues. Germline CDR1 MGHRA, CDR2 YSYEKL. CDR3 amino acids: CASSQVWGQGKYEQYF. The CDR3 nucleotides read TGCGCCAGCAGCCAAGTGTGGGGACAGGGTAAATACGAGCAGTACTTC.

The chain is built from TRBV4-1 and TRBJ2-3, with a tentative D call TRBD2 (5 bases). The germline V gene encodes CDR1 MGHRA and CDR2 YSYEKL. The CDR3 has 16 residues. V lost 0 bases and J lost 2, with 12 bases in between. CDR3 sequence reads: CASSQDLGVPTDTQYF. The CDR3 nucleotides are TGCGCCAGCAGCCAAGATCTCGGGGTCCCCACAGATACGCAGTATTTT.

The chain links TRBV7-9 to TRBJ1-1; D ambiguous. The CDR3 totals 10 residues. Trimming stripped 8 bases from V and 8 bases from J, with 9 bases between. Germline values: CDR1 SEHNR, CDR2 FQNEAQ (reference sequence). The CDR3, as DNA: TGTGCCAGCTCAATTCAGGAAGCTTTCTTT. This sequence encodes CASSIQEAFF.

The chain joins TRBV4-1 to TRBJ2-7; D ambiguous. Trimming pared 0 bases from V and 0 bases from J, leaving 15 bases between. CDR1 is MGHRA and CDR2 is YSYEKL in the germline V gene. The CDR3 is 17 residues long. CDR3 sequence: CASSQDFPTLSSYEQYF. DNA for the CDR3: TGCGCCAGCAGCCAAGATTTTCCGACTTTAAGCTCCTACGAGCAGTACTTC.

The J gene is TRBJ2-7, the V gene TRBV5-1, with 8 bases that match TRBD1. The CDR3 has 15 residues. V shed 4 bases and J 7 bases; nucleotides not matched to a gene: 13. CDR1 and CDR2 from the germline V gene are SGHRS and YFSETQ. The CDR3 DNA sequence: TGCGCCAGCAGCCGGACAGGGAGAGGGAACGGAGAGCAGTACTTC. Translation: CASSRTGRGNGEQYF.

The chain joins TRBV19 to TRBJ2-3; perhaps TRBD2 as D (6 bases). The CDR3 spans 15 residues. The V and J ends lost 2 bases and 1 base respectively, with 10 bases between them. From germline, CDR1 is LNHDA and CDR2 SQIVND (reference sequence). The CDR3 reads CASSIRGMGTDTQYF. The DNA of the CDR3 is TGTGCCAGTAGTATACGGGGGATGGGCACAGATACGCAGTATTTT.

The V gene is TRBV6-5, the J gene TRBJ2-1; D unclear. The germline V gene encodes CDR1 MNHEY and CDR2 SVGAGI. The CDR3 is 14 amino acids. V gave up 6 bases and J gave up 1 base, with 10 bases separating them. The CDR3 bases are TGTGCCAGCAGAAAACCGGGTTCCTACAATGAGCAGTTCTTC. Translated, it gives CASRKPGSYNEQFF.

The V gene is TRBV7-8, the J gene TRBJ2-5; 8 nucleotides agree with TRBD2. This CDR3 has 19 residues. Germline V lookup: CDR1 SGHVS, CDR2 FQNEAQ. Unmatched junction bases numbered 26, after V lost 9 bases and J lost 5 bases. DNA of the CDR3: TGTGCCAGTCCCGCTGGGGTAGCGGGGCCAACCGTACCAACGGAGACCCAGTACTTC. Its protein product is CASPAGVAGPTVPTETQYF.